A selection of T cell receptor beta chains follows, all from one sample in a study of shared clonotypes between healthy human individuals. Here immunoSEQ multiplex PCR was the method, and the copy in TCRdb shows in-frame clones only, minus some. Here the sample spans roughly 520,000 clones, 90% to 97% being singletons. Material for sequencing was naive CD4+ T cells sorted from blood. These receptor sequences come from a woman aged 25 to 39 in good health. Both conserved end residues are part of each CDR3. A D gene is named only where the DNA matches it firmly. Where a row states a size, it is once, few, many or the class of an expanded clone; other rows omit it.

D gene,clone size,CDR3 length,V gene,J gene,CDR3 protein,CDR3 DNA
TRBD1,NA,14,TRBV28,TRBJ1-4,CASSLLGQGGKLFF,TGTGCCAGCAGTTTACTGGGACAGGGTGGAAAACTGTTTTTT
NA,NA,13,TRBV29-1,TRBJ1-2,CSVEAGRDDGYTF,TGTAGCGTTGAAGCTGGCAGGGACGATGGCTACACCTTC
NA,NA,14,TRBV4-1,TRBJ2-2,CASSQERYTGELFF,TGCGCCAGCAGCCAAGAGAGGTACACCGGGGAGCTGTTTTTT
NA,few,16,TRBV6-5,TRBJ1-2,CASSYSSRGAGYGYTF,TGTGCCAGCAGTTACTCGAGTCGAGGGGCGGGCTATGGCTACACCTTC
TRBD2,NA,15,TRBV2,TRBJ2-1,CASSEARLAHDEQFF,TGTGCCAGCAGTGAAGCGCGACTAGCGCATGATGAGCAGTTCTTC
NA,NA,15,TRBV7-8,TRBJ2-7,CASLLEGDPPYEQYF,TGTGCCAGCCTCCTCGAGGGGGATCCTCCCTACGAGCAGTACTTC
TRBD1,NA,17,TRBV28,TRBJ2-1,CASSPWTGSSSYNEQFF,TGTGCCAGCAGTCCCTGGACAGGTTCTAGCTCCTACAATGAGCAGTTCTTC
NA,NA,14,TRBV7-9,TRBJ2-1,CASSSTRSYNEQFF,TGTGCCAGCAGCTCCACCCGCTCCTACAATGAGCAGTTCTTC
NA,NA,14,TRBV30,TRBJ2-7,CAWMERESSYEQYF,TGTGCCTGGATGGAGCGAGAGTCCTCCTACGAGCAGTACTTC
NA,NA,17,TRBV29-1,TRBJ2-3,CSVQSPLGWGSTDTQYF,TGCAGCGTTCAAAGTCCCTTAGGCTGGGGATCCACAGATACGCAGTATTTT
TRBD2,NA,15,TRBV6-5,TRBJ2-7,CASSYGAGGVYEQYF,TGTGCCAGCAGTTACGGGGCGGGAGGGGTCTACGAGCAGTACTTC
TRBD2,NA,14,TRBV7-8,TRBJ2-1,CASSPAGGYNEQFF,TGTGCCAGCAGCCCGGCGGGAGGTTACAATGAGCAGTTCTTC
TRBD1,NA,14,TRBV28,TRBJ2-7,CASNPDRGTYEQYF,TGTGCCAGCAACCCGGACAGGGGGACTTACGAGCAGTACTTC
NA,NA,13,TRBV10-1,TRBJ2-4,CASSELRDSIQYF,TGCGCCAGCAGTGAGCTGCGAGACAGTATTCAGTACTTC
TRBD2,NA,16,TRBV2,TRBJ2-3,CASSDPGLAGGDTQYF,TGTGCCAGCAGCGATCCGGGACTAGCGGGAGGAGATACGCAGTATTTT
NA,NA,15,TRBV7-9,TRBJ2-5,CASSRSGLYQETQYF,TGTGCCAGCAGCCGTAGCGGACTGTACCAAGAGACCCAGTACTTC
TRBD2,NA,17,TRBV5-1,TRBJ2-4,CASSLARGGFAKNIQYF,TGCGCCAGCAGCTTGGCTCGCGGGGGGTTTGCCAAAAACATTCAGTACTTC
TRBD1,NA,14,TRBV28,TRBJ1-2,CASSSHQGAYGYTF,TGTGCCAGCAGTTCTCACCAGGGGGCTTATGGCTACACCTTC
TRBD1,NA,15,TRBV28,TRBJ1-1,CASSWRQGANTEAFF,TGTGCCAGCAGTTGGCGACAGGGGGCAAACACTGAAGCTTTCTTT
NA,NA,18,TRBV14,TRBJ2-5,CASSQEWGEVTPQETQYF,TGTGCCAGCAGCCAAGAGTGGGGGGAGGTTACTCCCCAAGAGACCCAGTACTTC
NA,NA,14,TRBV6-5,TRBJ1-1,CASSYVRGNVRAFF,TGTGCCAGCAGTTACGTGAGGGGGAATGTCAGAGCTTTCTTT
TRBD2,NA,18,TRBV18,TRBJ2-5,CASSPGLAGVRGQETQYF,TGTGCCAGCTCACCAGGACTAGCGGGAGTTCGGGGTCAAGAGACCCAGTACTTC
TRBD1,NA,14,TRBV19,TRBJ2-7,CASSLRDRVYEQYF,TGTGCCAGTAGCCTCCGGGACAGGGTCTACGAGCAGTACTTC
TRBD1,NA,13,TRBV28,TRBJ1-1,CASSPRGYTEAFF,TGTGCCAGCAGTCCCAGGGGGTACACTGAAGCTTTCTTT
NA,NA,13,TRBV5-1,TRBJ1-1,CASSNDKNTEAFF,TGCGCCAGCAGCAATGACAAGAACACTGAAGCTTTCTTT
NA,NA,13,TRBV6-6,TRBJ2-2,CASSHRDTGELFF,TGTGCCAGCAGTCACAGGGACACCGGGGAGCTGTTTTTT
NA,NA,14,TRBV7-3,TRBJ2-3,CASSPRGDTDTQYF,TGTGCCAGCAGCCCAAGGGGGGACACAGATACGCAGTATTTT
TRBD1,NA,16,TRBV7-6,TRBJ2-5,CASSTPGQGSWETQYF,TGTGCCAGCAGCACACCGGGACAGGGAAGTTGGGAGACCCAGTACTTC
NA,NA,15,TRBV6-5,TRBJ1-5,CASGPSGQRNQPQHF,TGTGCCAGCGGTCCGTCGGGTCAGCGCAATCAGCCCCAGCATTTT
TRBD1,NA,15,TRBV6-1,TRBJ2-7,CASSTRTGGSYEQYF,TGTGCCAGCAGTACAAGGACAGGGGGCTCCTACGAGCAGTACTTC
NA,once,15,TRBV28,TRBJ2-7,CASSSGGVGSYEQYF,TGTGCCAGCAGTTCCGGGGGAGTAGGGTCCTACGAGCAGTACTTC
TRBD2,NA,16,TRBV5-1,TRBJ2-3,CASSSGLAEITDTQYF,TGCGCCAGCAGCAGTGGACTAGCGGAAATCACAGATACGCAGTATTTT
NA,NA,15,TRBV5-1,TRBJ1-1,CASSLNAGMNTEAFF,TGCGCCAGCAGCTTAAACGCGGGGATGAACACTGAAGCTTTCTTT
TRBD1,NA,14,TRBV27,TRBJ1-2,CASTRQGTFYGYTF,TGTGCCAGCACCCGACAGGGGACCTTCTATGGCTACACCTTC
NA,NA,14,TRBV5-4,TRBJ2-1,CASSVGYGGREQFF,TGTGCCAGCAGCGTTGGGTACGGGGGCAGGGAGCAGTTCTTC
TRBD1,once,15,TRBV6-6,TRBJ1-2,CASSHPGGFNYGYTF,TGTGCCAGCAGCCATCCAGGGGGATTCAACTATGGCTACACCTTC
TRBD2,NA,11,TRBV28,TRBJ2-7,CATWGGREQYF,TGTGCCACATGGGGGGGAAGGGAGCAGTACTTC
NA,NA,14,TRBV15,TRBJ1-2,CATSRAGTTYGYTF,TGTGCCACCAGCAGGGCCGGGACAACGTATGGCTACACCTTC
TRBD2,NA,16,TRBV5-4,TRBJ2-2,CASSLPGGPHTGELFF,TGTGCCAGCAGCTTACCGGGAGGGCCACACACCGGGGAGCTGTTTTTT
NA,NA,15,TRBV7-2,TRBJ2-7,CASSLSPGAVEWQYF,TGTGCCAGCAGCTTATCCCCAGGAGCGGTTGAGTGGCAGTACTTC
NA,NA,19,TRBV7-4,TRBJ2-3,CASSSKHCSVGSMTDTQYF,TGTGCCAGCAGCTCCAAACACTGTAGCGTCGGGAGTATGACAGATACGCAGTATTTT